Shown below are 31 T cell receptor beta chains from a single sample sequenced in a study of blood T cell repertoires in COVID-19. Profiling relied on immunoSEQ multiplex PCR, and the TCRdb table lists in-frame clones only, not all of them. This table has approximately 390,000 clones, around 87% appearing once. The specimen was peripheral blood. These receptor sequences come from a woman aged 55-75 years with COVID-19, enrolled during active disease.

The chain carries TRBV3-1 (or the pseudogene TRBV3-2) and TRBJ2-7, with D perhaps TRBD1 (6 bases). There are 15 residues in the CDR3. Germline assignment: CDR1 LGHDT and CDR2 YNNKEL (reference sequence). Between the trimmed V and J ends, which lost 5 bases and 5 bases, there was a span of 19 bases. CDR3 bases: TGTGCCAGCAGCTCACAGGGTTATTCTGACCACGAGCAGTACTTC. Its protein product is CASSSQGYSDHEQYF.

This chain uses TRBV5-1 with TRBJ2-1; the D gene is possibly TRBD1 (6 bases). Germline CDR1 SGHRS, CDR2 YFSETQ. The CDR3 is made up of 13 amino acids. V gave up 3 bases and J gave up 9 bases, with 13 bases separating them. For the CDR3, the DNA is TGCGCCAGCAGCTCCCAACAGGGTACTGAGCAGTTCTTC. Encoded protein: CASSSQQGTEQFF.

J is TRBJ2-1 and V is TRBV5-1; maybe TRBD1 (5 bases). CDR1 is SGHRS, CDR2 YFSETQ, per germline. Trimming shortened V by 2 bases and J by 8 bases, and 14 bases separated the two germline ends. The CDR3 runs 14 residues. The CDR3 region is CASSLGARGDEQFF. The CDR3 coding sequence is TGCGCCAGCAGCTTAGGGGCGAGAGGCGATGAGCAGTTCTTC.

The chain uses TRBV3-1 (or the pseudogene TRBV3-2) and TRBJ1-2, with D possibly matching TRBD1 (6 bases). The CDR3 is made up of 13 amino acids. Trimming stripped 2 bases from V and 8 bases from J, with 12 bases between. From germline, CDR1 is LGHDT and CDR2 YNNKEL (reference sequence). CDR3 region: CASSQRGTLGYTF. The CDR3 DNA is TGTGCCAGCAGCCAACGAGGGACACTCGGCTACACCTTC.

The chain recombines TRBV3-1 (or the pseudogene TRBV3-2) with TRBJ2-5; maybe TRBD1 (6 bases). The CDR3 runs 17 residues. CDR1 and CDR2 from the germline V gene are LGHDT and YNNKEL (reference sequence). The V gene lost 1 base and the J gene lost 4 bases, with 19 bases spanning the gap. CDR3 nucleotide sequence: TGTGCCAGCAGCCAAGTGCTTACAGACAGGCTAAGAGAGACCCAGTACTTC. Translation: CASSQVLTDRLRETQYF.

The chain joins TRBV6-1 to TRBJ1-5, with 8 bases matching TRBD1. The trim removed 5 bases at V and 6 bases at J, leaving 6 bases unmatched. CDR1 MNHNS and CDR2 SASEGT come from the germline V gene. This CDR3 contains 14 residues. The CDR3 DNA follows: TGTGCCAGCAGTCAACAGGGGGTCCGTCAGCCCCAGCATTTT. It is translated as CASSQQGVRQPQHF.

The rearrangement joins TRBV7-2 to TRBJ1-1; D remains unclear. V was clipped by 3 bases and J by 7 bases, with 12 bases between them. The CDR3 contains 13 residues. The V gene's germline CDR1 is SGHTA and CDR2 FQGNSA. The chain's CDR3 is CASSLSGVNEAFF. CDR3 bases: TGTGCCAGCAGCTTGTCCGGGGTTAATGAAGCTTTCTTT.

This clone was seen just once. V is TRBV30 and J is TRBJ2-5; tentatively, D is TRBD2 (5 bases). From germline, CDR1 is GTSNPN and CDR2 SVGIG (reference sequence). The V gene lost 0 bases and the J gene lost 4 bases, with 15 bases spanning the gap. The CDR3 consists of 15 residues. CDR3 protein: CAWSVSGLIGETQYF. CDR3 in DNA: TGTGCCTGGAGTGTGTCGGGGTTAATTGGAGAGACCCAGTACTTC.

V and J are TRBV5-1 and TRBJ2-7, with D unresolved. The V gene's germline CDR1 is SGHRS and CDR2 YFSETQ. CDR3 size: 11 residues. Between the trimmed V and J ends, which lost 6 bases and 8 bases, there was a span of 12 bases. CDR3 amino acids: CASKALEQQYF. The DNA of the CDR3 is TGCGCCAGCAAAGCTTTGGAGCAGCAGTACTTC.

The chain has TRBV19 and TRBJ1-2; TRBD1 might be the D (5 bases). CDR3 length: 15 amino acids. The V end was cut by 5 bases, the J end by 5 bases, with 18 bases between. Per germline, CDR1 LNHDA and CDR2 SQIVND (reference sequence). The CDR3 sequence: CASSEWGRVEYGYTF. For the CDR3, the DNA is TGTGCCAGTAGTGAGTGGGGCCGAGTTGAATATGGCTACACCTTC.

The chain joins TRBV10-3 to TRBJ2-7; 13 nucleotides line up with TRBD2. CDR3 length: 14 residues. CDR1 ENHRY and CDR2 SYGVKD come from the germline V gene. Trimming removed 9 bases from V and 0 bases from J; junction bases left unmatched: 2. The chain's CDR3 is CAITSGGDSYEQYF. As DNA, the CDR3 is TGTGCCATAACTAGCGGGGGGGACTCCTACGAGCAGTACTTC.

CDR3 coding DNA: TGTGCCAGCTCACCCGAGACAGGGGGCGGAAGTGAGCAGTTCTTC. Translation: CASSPETGGGSEQFF. This sequence joins TRBV18 and TRBJ2-1; 10 bases fit TRBD1. Germline V lookup: CDR1 KGHSH, CDR2 LQKENI. Trimming at V came to 3 bases and at J to 9 bases, leaving 8 bases not matched to a gene. The CDR3 covers 15 residues.

This chain joins TRBV28 and TRBJ1-5, with D possibly being TRBD1 (6 bases). Germline CDR1 is MDHEN and CDR2 is SYDVKM. Trimming shortened V by 6 bases and J by 0 bases, and 15 bases separated the two germline ends. The CDR3 totals 16 residues. The CDR3 reads CASSRRGGYSNQPQHF. In nucleotides, the CDR3 is TGTGCCAGCAGCCGGAGGGGGGGATATAGCAATCAGCCCCAGCATTTT.

The rearrangement uses TRBV11-2 and TRBJ2-1; the D is unclear. Trimming stripped 1 base from V and 0 bases from J, with 7 bases between. Germline assignment: CDR1 SGHAT and CDR2 FQNNGV. The CDR3 is 15 amino acids. In DNA, the CDR3 is TGTGCCAGCAGCTTAGCACAGAGCTCCTACAATGAGCAGTTCTTC. It yields the protein CASSLAQSSYNEQFF.

This chain links TRBV6-5 with TRBJ2-5, with TRBD1 matching over 8 bases. This CDR3 region has 13 residues. From germline, CDR1 is MNHEY and CDR2 SVGAGI. The CDR3 is CAQGQGAGETQYF. The DNA for the CDR3 is TGTGCGCAGGGGCAGGGGGCAGGAGAGACCCAGTACTTC.

The V gene is TRBV5-1, the J gene TRBJ1-1, with D possibly matching TRBD1 (6 bases). Between the trimmed V and J ends, which lost 4 bases and 4 bases, there was a span of 14 bases. Germline loops: CDR1 SGHRS, CDR2 YFSETQ. This CDR3 has 14 residues. CDR3 bases: TGCGCCAGCAGCATCTTGCAGGGGAGCACTGAAGCTTTCTTT. Protein: CASSILQGSTEAFF.

The chain couples TRBV5-1 to TRBJ2-5, with TRBD2 matching 9 bases. The junction had 12 bases not matched to a gene; V was cut back by 1 base and J by 5 bases. This CDR3 has 17 amino acids. From germline, CDR1 is SGHRS and CDR2 YFSETQ. CDR3 in amino acids: CASSLYPAGGLQETQYF. Written as DNA, the CDR3 is TGCGCCAGCAGCTTGTACCCTGCGGGGGGGCTCCAGGAGACCCAGTACTTC.

The chain joins TRBV5-5 to TRBJ2-5; TRBD2 matches 7 bases. CDR3 length: 14 residues. The V and J ends lost 0 bases and 5 bases, in that order; junction bases with no gene match: 4. Germline lookup yields CDR1 SGHKS and CDR2 YYEKEE (reference sequence). The CDR3 sequence: CASSLGLALETQYF. The CDR3 DNA reads TGTGCCAGCAGCTTGGGACTAGCCTTGGAGACCCAGTACTTC.

This chain uses TRBV9 with TRBJ2-3; 9 positions agree with TRBD2. This CDR3 has 15 residues. Trimming removed 0 bases from V and 8 bases from J; junction bases left unmatched: 7. Germline V lookup: CDR1 SGDLS, CDR2 YYNGEE. The CDR3 reads CASSVGGGGVVTQYF. For the CDR3, the DNA is TGTGCCAGCAGCGTAGGAGGCGGGGGGGTGGTTACGCAGTATTTT.

The chain recombines TRBV5-1 with TRBJ1-1, with 9 positions matching TRBD1. Trimming removed 0 bases from V and 4 bases from J; junction bases left unmatched: 13. The CDR3 has 18 residues. The V gene's germline CDR1 is SGHRS and CDR2 YFSETQ. DNA of the CDR3: TGCGCCAGCAGCTTGGGAGGGACAGGGCTGAATTTTCTCACTGAAGCTTTCTTT. Translating it yields CASSLGGTGLNFLTEAFF.

This clone was recorded once. The chain is built from TRBV10-2 and TRBJ2-7; 8 nucleotides align to TRBD1. Germline trimming cut 6 bases from V and 5 bases from J; bases unmatched to any gene: 18. The CDR3 has 17 amino acids. Germline V gene data show CDR1 as WSHSY and CDR2 as SAAADI. The CDR3 coding sequence is TGCGCCAGCAGCTTAGACAGGGGCCTACCTCTCCGGGACGAGCAGTACTTC. Amino acid sequence: CASSLDRGLPLRDEQYF.

The gene calls are TRBV5-1 and TRBJ1-1, with 7 bases matching TRBD1. Trimming at V came to 0 bases and at J to 3 bases, leaving 2 bases not matched to a gene. From germline, CDR1 is SGHRS and CDR2 YFSETQ. CDR3 length: 14 amino acids. This CDR3 is CASSLGGQYTEAFF. CDR3 DNA: TGCGCCAGCAGCTTGGGGGGACAGTACACTGAAGCTTTCTTT.

CDR3 sequence: CASSLLRGNEKLFF. CDR3 nucleotides: TGTGCCAGCAGTTTATTAAGGGGTAATGAAAAACTGTTTTTT. The V and J genes are TRBV28 and TRBJ1-4; TRBD1 is a possible D gene (5 bases). CDR3 length: 14 amino acids. V dropped 1 base and J dropped 4 bases, with 7 bases sitting between them. Germline V gene data show CDR1 as MDHEN and CDR2 as SYDVKM.

This sequence joins TRBV3-1 (or the pseudogene TRBV3-2) and TRBJ1-3; D is perhaps TRBD1 (5 bases). In germline, CDR1 is LGHDT, CDR2 YNNKEL (reference sequence). The CDR3 spans 12 residues. V was clipped by 4 bases and J by 8 bases, with 9 bases between them. The DNA for the CDR3 is TGTGCCAGCAGCCGACAGTCCGACACCATATATTTT. This sequence encodes CASSRQSDTIYF.

The V gene is TRBV7-8, the J gene TRBJ2-5; TRBD2 aligns across 9 bases. This CDR3 is built from 15 residues. Germline loops: CDR1 SGHVS, CDR2 FQNEAQ. V shed 5 bases and J 3 bases; nucleotides not matched to a gene: 7. CDR3 loop: CASSRVGLAKETQYF. CDR3 sequence (DNA): TGTGCCAGCAGCCGAGTCGGACTAGCGAAAGAGACCCAGTACTTC.

In this sample, this clone turned up a few times. The chain uses TRBV6-5 and TRBJ1-1, with D hard to call. The CDR3 spans 11 residues. Germline assignment: CDR1 MNHEY and CDR2 SVGAGI. Trimming stripped 7 bases from V and 1 base from J, with 4 bases between. DNA for the CDR3: TGTGCCAGCACGGGGAACACTGAAGCTTTCTTT. It yields the protein CASTGNTEAFF.

J is TRBJ1-5 and V is TRBV19; 7 positions agree with TRBD1. Germline V gene lookup returns CDR1 LNHDA and CDR2 SQIVND (reference sequence). The V and J ends lost 10 bases and 4 bases, in that order; junction bases with no gene match: 10. This CDR3 contains 14 residues. CDR3 nucleotide sequence: TGTGCCACCCGGGACAGCTTTGGTAATCAGCCCCAGCATTTT. It encodes CATRDSFGNQPQHF. Variable domain in full (rest from reference TRBV19 and TRBJ1-5): DGGITQSPKYLFRKEGQNVTLSCEQNLNHDAMYWYRQDPGQGLRLIYYSQIVNDFQKGDIAEGYSVSREKKESFPLTVTSAQKNPTAFYLCATRDSFGNQPQHFGDGTRLSIL.

The CDR3 DNA follows: TGTGCCAGTAGTAGGACAGTCACCTACGAGCAGTACTTC. This translates into CASSRTVTYEQYF. The rearrangement uses TRBV19 and TRBJ2-7; TRBD1 is a possible D gene (6 bases). V lost 4 bases, J lost 2 bases, and 9 bases lay in between. The germline gives CDR1 LNHDA, CDR2 SQIVND (reference sequence). The CDR3 spans 13 residues.

As regards this clone: Distinct nucleotide sequences in the sample also encode this CDR3. The rearrangement links TRBV28 to TRBJ1-1; the D is unclear. V was clipped by 5 bases and J by 0 bases, with 13 bases between them. The CDR3 contains 15 residues. Germline V gene data show CDR1 as MDHEN and CDR2 as SYDVKM. The CDR3 is CASSPPSGLNTEAFF. In DNA, the CDR3 is TGTGCCAGCAGTCCCCCCTCAGGTTTGAACACTGAAGCTTTCTTT.

This clone has a handful of counts. This chain links TRBV7-9 with TRBJ1-6; TRBD1 is a possible D gene (6 bases). The length of the CDR3 is 17 residues. Trimming removed 1 base from V and 6 bases from J, with 16 bases in between. Germline CDR1 and CDR2: SEHNR and FQNEAQ (reference sequence). CDR3 sequence: CASSLGGGRGINSPLHF. CDR3 bases: TGTGCCAGCAGCTTAGGAGGAGGCAGGGGAATTAATTCACCCCTCCACTTT.

The chain is built from TRBV4-1 and TRBJ2-1; D is ambiguous. The length of the CDR3 is 13 residues. The V gene lost 0 bases and the J gene lost 10 bases, with 10 bases spanning the gap. Germline CDR1 MGHRA, CDR2 YSYEKL. The CDR3 nucleotides are TGCGCCAGCAGCCAAGAGGTGGTAGTCGAGCAGTTCTTC. Translating it yields CASSQEVVVEQFF.